Included here is one T cell receptor (beta chain) sequence, with context. Source study methods: Amplified reference gene primers provided the basis for estimating nucleated cell counts. TCRdb's copy holds only in-frame clones and misses some; the assay was immunoSEQ multiplex PCR. V and J calls plus clone size are reproduced from that table; the DNA served to infer D and trimming. The repertoire includes about 140,000 clones, about three quarters of them detected once, and more than 3.5% sits in the top ten. The data belong to a study of blood T cell repertoires in COVID-19. As for the study in general: There were acute and convalescent COVID-19 samples, and they came from the United States, Italy and Spain. The cDNA or gDNA used as material had been derived from T cells, B-cell-depleted T cells, or PBMCs.

CDR1 LGHDT and CDR2 YNNKEL come from the germline V gene (reference sequence). This CDR3 comprises 15 residues. The V segment lost 4 bases and the J segment 7 bases; nucleotides outside the gene matches: 10. This clonotype originated in a woman of 80 years or more with active or convalescent COVID-19. The sample was peripheral blood. The rearrangement links TRBV3-1 (or the pseudogene TRBV3-2) to TRBJ1-2, with 9 bases identical to TRBD1. The CDR3, as DNA: TGTGCCAGCAGCCCTATTCATGGGACAGGGTCTGGCTACACCTTC. Its protein product is CASSPIHGTGSGYTF.